A selection of T cell receptor beta chains follows, all from one sample in a study of tumor and adjacent non-tumor tissue in lung cancer. TCRdb reanalysed the multiplex PCR reads using MiXCR and keeps one entry per CDR3 protein. This repertoire shows more than 75,000 distinct CDR3 sequences, 75% to 90% found once; its top ten account for less than 15%. Specimen: lung tumor tissue. These receptors came from a woman aged 45-59 years with non-small cell lung cancer. The CDR3 runs from the conserved cysteine through the conserved F or W. Each record gives: V gene, clone size, J gene, D gene, CDR3 protein, CDR3 DNA. A D gene is named only where the DNA matches it firmly. The size of a clone is reported for some rows only, either as once, few or many, or as a class for expanded clones.

V: TRBV20-1
size: -
J: TRBJ2-1
D: TRBD2
CDR3: CSARVLAGAPNKQFF
DNA: TGCAGTGCTAGAGTCCTAGCGGGAGCCCCCAATAAGCAGTTCTTC

V: TRBV20-1
size: -
J: TRBJ2-7
D: -
CDR3: CSARGKRNSYQQYF
DNA: TGCAGTGCCCGGGGGAAGCGGAACTCCTACCAGCAGTACTTC

V: TRBV11-2
size: once
J: TRBJ2-2
D: -
CDR3: CASSLDQLGGELFF
DNA: TGTGCCAGCAGCCTAGACCAATTAGGTGGGGAGCTGTTTTTT

V: TRBV29-1
size: -
J: TRBJ2-7
D: TRBD1
CDR3: CSVVRTGGIGEQYF
DNA: TGCAGCGTCGTAAGGACAGGGGGTATTGGCGAGCAGTACTTC

V: TRBV5-4
size: -
J: TRBJ2-1
D: TRBD2
CDR3: CASSFLAGGRLGYEQFF
DNA: TGTGCCAGCAGCTTTTTGGCGGGAGGGAGGCTGGGATATGAGCAGTTCTTT

V: TRBV20-1
size: many
J: TRBJ1-1
D: -
CDR3: CSAPGQLGTEAFF
DNA: TGCAGTGCCCCAGGACAGTTGGGCACTGAAGCTTTCTTT

V: TRBV6-5
size: -
J: TRBJ2-5
D: -
CDR3: CASSRTSVAQYF
DNA: TGTGCCAGTAGTCGCACTTCAGTGGCCCAGTACTTC

V: TRBV4-1
size: few
J: TRBJ2-7
D: -
CDR3: CASSQAFHAFSYKQYF
DNA: TGCGCCAGCAGCCAAGCTTTCCATGCCTTCTCCTACAAGCAGTACTTC

V: TRBV5-4
size: -
J: TRBJ2-4
D: -
CDR3: CASRDAWGSDIQYF
DNA: TGTGCCAGCAGGGACGCATGGGGCTCGGACATTCAATACTTC

V: TRBV11-2
size: -
J: TRBJ2-5
D: -
CDR3: CASNFGQTREAQYF
DNA: TGTGCCAGCAACTTCGGACAGACCCGGGAGGCCCAGTACTTC

V: TRBV20-1
size: -
J: TRBJ2-7
D: TRBD1
CDR3: CRASTGVEYEQYF
DNA: TGCAGAGCGTCCACAGGGGTTGAATACGAGCAGTACTTC

V: TRBV12-3/TRBV12-4
size: -
J: TRBJ2-2
D: -
CDR3: CASSERNTGELFF
DNA: TGTGCCAGCTCCGAGAGGAACACCGGGGAGCTGTTTTTT

V: TRBV2
size: -
J: TRBJ1-1
D: -
CDR3: CASSADTDPVAFF
DNA: TGTGCCAGCAGTGCCGACACTGACCCCGTAGCTTTCTTT

V: TRBV20-1
size: -
J: TRBJ1-1
D: TRBD1
CDR3: CIAYRGTNTEAFF
DNA: TGCATTGCTTACAGGGGCACGAACACTGAAGCTTTCTTT